A single T cell receptor (beta chain) is shown here with its context. Its specificity is not known. The data stem from a study of T-cell memory formation after mild COVID-19. Study findings and constraints: Whether day 37 second-wave clones are SARS-CoV-2-specific was not confirmed. CM and EM subsets held most contracting CD4+ clones; EMRA held CD8+ ones.

It was 5'RACE with constant-segment primers that produced the TCR alpha and TCR beta cDNA libraries, which carried sample barcodes and UMIs. A single record per CDR3 protein comes from TCRdb applying MiXCR to the 5' RACE reads. The sample consists of hundreds of thousands of distinct CDR3 sequences, 15% to 20% of them appearing once. V was shortened by 1 base and J by 1 base, with 11 bases between the two germline ends. This CDR3 has 16 residues. CDR1 SGHTS and CDR2 YDEGEE come from the germline V gene. The rearrangement joins TRBV5-8 to TRBJ2-2, with a weak D call TRBD2 (5 bases). The sequencing sample was made of PBMCs or a T cell subset sorted from them (not recorded which). The receptor was derived from a man aged 18-30 years who had mild COVID-19 (a few samples of this study predate the infection). Cell type and time point are not known. CDR3 nucleotides: TGTGCCAGCAGCTTGTCCTTAGGGAGGAACACCGGGGAGCTGTTTTTT. It encodes CASSLSLGRNTGELFF.